One sample yielded the 18 T cell receptor beta chains listed below, sequenced in a study of chemoradiotherapy in HPV16-positive cancers. Clones were read by immunoSEQ multiplex PCR, and TCRdb kept only the in-frame ones, dropping some. The sample carries about 21,000 clones, about 89% recorded once. The specimen comprised blood, sampled from a patient who underwent chemoradiotherapy. The receptors shown here come from a human donor with HPV-associated anogenital cancer.

The V gene is TRBV10-3, the J gene TRBJ1-5, with D possibly being TRBD1 (5 bases). The CDR3 sequence is 17 residues long. The V end lost 0 bases, the J end lost 0 bases, and 12 bases lay between the germline ends. CDR1 ENHRY and CDR2 SYGVKD come from the germline V gene. The CDR3 is CAISESARADSNQPQHF. CDR3 coding DNA: TGTGCCATCAGTGAGTCCGCCAGGGCTGATAGCAATCAGCCCCAGCATTTT.

The count of this clone is one. V and J are TRBV4-1 and TRBJ2-7; no definite D call. CDR3 length: 13 amino acids. V lost 0 bases, J lost 3 bases, and 6 bases lay in between. Germline V gives CDR1 MGHRA, CDR2 YSYEKL. In nucleotides, the CDR3 is TGCGCCAGCAGCCAAGAACAGAACTACGAGCAGTACTTC. It is translated as CASSQEQNYEQYF.

This chain joins TRBV29-1 and TRBJ1-3, with 9 bases fitting TRBD1. J lost 4 bases, V lost 6 bases, and 13 bases had no gene match. The CDR3 extends over 16 amino acids. Germline lookup yields CDR1 SQVTM and CDR2 ANQGSEA. CDR3 in DNA: TGCAGCGTGGCGACCAAAACAGGGGGCGCCGGAAACACCATATATTTT. The encoded protein is CSVATKTGGAGNTIYF.

CDR3 region: CASSLGAATNTGELFF. The CDR3 region has the DNA TGTGCCAGCAGCTTAGGGGCAGCCACGAACACCGGGGAGCTGTTTTTT. This chain connects TRBV7-6 to TRBJ2-2; D not resolved. The CDR3 has 16 amino acids. Germline lookup yields CDR1 SGHVS and CDR2 FNYEAQ. The germline V and J ends were trimmed by 1 base and 0 bases, with 9 bases remaining between them. Full variable domain (missing parts from reference TRBV7-6 and TRBJ2-2): GAGVSQSPRYKVTKRGQDVALRCDPISGHVSLYWYRQALGQGPEFLTYFNYEAQQDKSGLPNDRFSAERPEGSISTLTIQRTEQRDSAMYRCASSLGAATNTGELFFGEGSRLTVL.

This clone has a handful of counts. V is TRBV11-3 and J is TRBJ1-2; D is possibly TRBD1 (6 bases). V was shortened by 5 bases and J by 6 bases, with 13 bases between the two germline ends. CDR1 and CDR2 (germline): SGHNT, YENEEA. The CDR3 contains 13 residues. CDR3 sequence: CASSLEQGDGYTF. For the CDR3, the DNA is TGTGCCAGCAGCCTGGAACAGGGAGATGGCTACACCTTC.

In nucleotides, the CDR3 is TGTGCCAGCAGTGAGGGCGAGGGGATAGGTCAGCCCCAGCATTTT. It yields the protein CASSEGEGIGQPQHF. This sequence joins TRBV5-8 and TRBJ1-5; TRBD1 might be the D (5 bases). Trimming removed 5 bases at V and 6 bases at J, with 18 bases between. Germline V gives CDR1 SGHTS, CDR2 YDEGEE. The CDR3 is 15 amino acids.

The V and J genes are TRBV7-9 and TRBJ2-7; weak D call: TRBD1 (5 bases). This CDR3 region has 14 residues. The germline V and J ends were trimmed by 1 base and 2 bases, with 9 bases remaining between them. Looked up from germline, CDR1 is SEHNR and CDR2 is FQNEAQ (reference sequence). The CDR3 reads CASSLEGLTYEQYF. The CDR3 DNA is TGTGCCAGCAGCTTAGAGGGGCTAACCTACGAGCAGTACTTC.

The V call is TRBV5-4, the J call TRBJ1-3; D is undetermined. The CDR3 is 15 residues long. Trimming left V 0 bases short and J 0 bases short, with 7 bases between. CDR1 SGHNT and CDR2 YYREEE come from the germline V gene (reference sequence). CDR3: CASSLGYNSGNTIYF. As DNA, the CDR3 is TGTGCCAGCAGCTTGGGGTACAACTCTGGAAACACCATATATTTT.

The chain is built from TRBV5-6 and TRBJ2-7; no reliable D call. Trimming took off 4 bases at V and 6 bases at J, with 8 bases between the two ends. This CDR3 is built from 11 residues. Per germline, CDR1 SGHDT and CDR2 YYEEEE. CDR3 in DNA: TGTGCCAGCAGCGAATGGGGCGAGCAGTACTTC. It translates to CASSEWGEQYF. The entire variable domain, with the rest obtained from reference TRBV5-6 and TRBJ2-7, is as follows: DAGVTQSPTHLIKTRGQQVTLRCSPKSGHDTVSWYQQALGQGPQFIFQYYEEEERQRGNFPDRFSGHQFPNYSSELNVNALLLGDSALYLCASSEWGEQYFGPGTRLTVT.

V gene TRBV29-1 combines with J gene TRBJ2-5; 9 nucleotides align to TRBD2. J gave up 4 bases and V 5 bases, and 5 bases lay outside the gene matches. The CDR3 is 13 residues long. CDR1 is SQVTM, CDR2 ANQGSEA, per germline. The CDR3 DNA reads TGCAGCGTTCGGCGGGAGGGTGGAGAGACCCAGTACTTC. Its translation is CSVRREGGETQYF.

Only one count was recorded for this clone. The chain employs TRBV6-1 and TRBJ2-3; possibly TRBD2 for D (5 bases). Germline V CDR1 and CDR2: MNHNS, SASEGT. The CDR3 contains 12 residues. Between the trimmed V and J ends, which lost 7 bases and 8 bases, there was a span of 13 bases. CDR3 nucleotides: TGTGCCAGCATGATCAGCCGGGGTACGCAGTATTTT. It is translated as CASMISRGTQYF.

This chain links TRBV28 with TRBJ2-5; 11 bases align to TRBD2. Germline V gene data show CDR1 as MDHEN and CDR2 as SYDVKM. CDR3 length equals 16 residues. V shed 5 bases and J 4 bases; nucleotides not matched to a gene: 9. CDR3 sequence reads: CASSPLTSGIRETQYF. As DNA, the CDR3 is TGTGCCAGCAGTCCCTTGACTAGCGGGATCCGAGAGACCCAGTACTTC.

V gene TRBV14 combines with J gene TRBJ1-6; 7 bases line up with TRBD1. Germline CDR1 SGHDN, CDR2 FVKESK. J was trimmed by 6 bases and V by 5 bases; bases with no gene match: 4. The CDR3 spans 14 residues. The CDR3: CASSWDSPNSPLHF. The CDR3 coding sequence is TGTGCCAGCAGCTGGGACAGTCCTAATTCACCCCTCCACTTT.

The V gene is TRBV5-4, the J gene TRBJ2-7; D gene uncertain. V shed 0 bases and J shed 3 bases, with 10 bases lying between them. Germline V lookup: CDR1 SGHNT, CDR2 YYREEE (reference sequence). The CDR3 length is 14 residues. The CDR3 region has the DNA TGTGCCAGCAGCTTGGATCCTTCGCGCTACGAGCAGTACTTC. This encodes CASSLDPSRYEQYF.

The genes are TRBV5-6 and TRBJ2-7, with 7 bases that match TRBD2. Germline values: CDR1 SGHDT, CDR2 YYEEEE. The V and J ends lost 3 bases and 5 bases, in that order; junction bases with no gene match: 2. The CDR3 covers 12 residues. CDR3 region: CASSWGTNEQYF. The CDR3 DNA follows: TGTGCCAGCAGCTGGGGGACTAACGAGCAGTACTTC.

This clone was detected once. The chain couples TRBV7-2 to TRBJ1-3; 9 nucleotides line up with TRBD1. The CDR3 is 15 amino acids. After removal of 6 bases from V and 2 bases from J, the junction contained 5 bases not matched to a gene. The V gene's germline CDR1 is SGHTA and CDR2 FQGNSA. CDR3 sequence reads: CASRVQGAAGNTIYF. CDR3 DNA: TGTGCCAGCAGGGTACAGGGGGCGGCTGGAAACACCATATATTTT. The full variable domain, in which reference TRBV7-2 and TRBJ1-3 provide the parts outside the CDR3, is GAGVSQSPSNKVTEKGKDVELRCDPISGHTALYWYRQSLGQGLEFLIYFQGNSAPDKSGLPSDRFSAERTGGSVSTLTIQRTQQEDSAVYLCASRVQGAAGNTIYFGEGSWLTVV.

This clone was detected only a few times. V usage is TRBV19 and J usage is TRBJ1-2; D is unresolved. Trimming removed 3 bases at V and 9 bases at J, with 11 bases between. The CDR3 sequence is 12 residues long. Germline assignment: CDR1 LNHDA and CDR2 SQIVND (reference sequence). The CDR3 loop is CASSILLGRYTF. Here the CDR3 DNA reads TGTGCCAGTAGTATCCTCTTAGGGCGCTACACCTTC.

This sequence joins TRBV4-1 and TRBJ1-1; no definite D call. The germline V gene has CDR1 MGHRA and CDR2 YSYEKL. V was shortened by 1 base and J by 4 bases, with 10 bases between the two germline ends. This CDR3 spans 14 amino acids. The CDR3 bases are TGCGCCAGCAGCCAAGTTGGAGTTACCACTGAAGCTTTCTTT. Translating it yields CASSQVGVTTEAFF.